This T cell receptor beta chain was captured in a study of T-cell memory formation after mild COVID-19. Study overall: Among the donors, TCR clusters were largely specific to each donor. Study conclusions and caveats: Pre-infection memory harbored some responding clones, suggesting cross-reactive memory joined. Contracting clones from day 15 to 85 showed balanced CD4/CD8; later expanders favored CD4+.

The table lists this clonotype with many counts. No antigen is known for it. TCRdb processed the 5' RACE reads anew with MiXCR; each CDR3 protein has one entry. Of 200,000 to 250,000 distinct CDR3 sequences listed, roughly a tenth were seen once; the top ten hold under 3.5%. The clonotype was recovered from a man aged 18-30 years who had mild COVID-19 (a few samples of this study predate the infection). Cell type and time point are not known. The specimen sequenced was PBMCs or a T cell subset sorted from them (not recorded which).

This chain's CDR3 is CSAQEDGTANYGYTF. In nucleotides, the CDR3 is TGCAGTGCTCAAGAGGATGGGACAGCTAACTATGGCTACACCTTC. The J gene is TRBJ1-2, the V gene TRBV20-1; the match to TRBD1 covers 7 bases. V lost 5 bases to trimming and J lost 0 bases; unmatched junction nucleotides: 9. CDR3 size: 15 residues. CDR1 and CDR2 (germline): DFQATT, SNEGSKA (reference sequence).